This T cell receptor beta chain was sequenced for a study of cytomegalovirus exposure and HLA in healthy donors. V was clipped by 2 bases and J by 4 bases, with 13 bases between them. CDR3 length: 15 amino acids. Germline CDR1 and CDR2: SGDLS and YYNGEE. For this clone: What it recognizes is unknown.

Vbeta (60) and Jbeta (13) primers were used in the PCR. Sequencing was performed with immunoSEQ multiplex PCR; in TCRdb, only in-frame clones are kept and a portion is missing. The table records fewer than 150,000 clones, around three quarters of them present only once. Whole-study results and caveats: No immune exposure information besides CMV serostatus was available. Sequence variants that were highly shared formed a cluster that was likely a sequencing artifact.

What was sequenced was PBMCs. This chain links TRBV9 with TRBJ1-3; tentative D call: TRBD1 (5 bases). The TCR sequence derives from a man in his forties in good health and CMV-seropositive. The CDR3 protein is CASSVTMDTGNTIYF. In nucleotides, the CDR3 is TGTGCCAGCAGCGTCACCATGGACACCGGAAACACCATATATTTT. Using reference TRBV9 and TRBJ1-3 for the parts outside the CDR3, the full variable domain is DSGVTQTPKHLITATGQRVTLRCSPRSGDLSVYWYQQSLDQGLQFLIQYYNGEERAKGNILERFSAQQFPDLHSELNLSSLELGDSALYFCASSVTMDTGNTIYFGEGSWLTVV.